The text below deals with one TCR beta chain. Here immunoSEQ multiplex PCR was the method, and the copy in TCRdb shows in-frame clones only, minus some. The sample has nearly 110,000 clones; about 90% are singletons. The record originates from a study of T cell changes during pregnancy in multiple sclerosis. V lost 0 bases and J 2 bases, leaving 11 bases between the germline ends. The CDR3 contains 15 residues. Germline V gene data show CDR1 as LGHNA and CDR2 as YSLEER. The TCR sequence derives from a female donor with multiple sclerosis, enrolled in a pregnancy study. The sample was peripheral blood, taken before pregnancy. The V and J genes are TRBV4-3 and TRBJ2-7, with D tentatively TRBD2 (5 bases). CDR3: CASSQEVRGAYEQYF. The CDR3 nucleotides read TGCGCCAGCAGCCAAGAGGTCCGGGGAGCCTACGAGCAGTACTTC.